The 3 T cell receptor beta chains below come from one sample, sequenced in a study of cytomegalovirus exposure and HLA in healthy donors. 60 Vbeta and 13 Jbeta primers were used in PCR. TCRdb's table, derived via immunoSEQ multiplex PCR, lists solely in-frame clones and lacks some. The sample holds 150,000 to 160,000 clones, around 68% seen once. Sequencing used PBMCs. These receptors were taken from a man younger than 45 in good health and CMV-seronegative.

The chain couples TRBV19 to TRBJ1-5; no firm D call. V was trimmed by 3 bases and J by 7 bases, leaving 10 bases between them. The V gene's germline CDR1 is LNHDA and CDR2 SQIVND (reference sequence). The length of the CDR3 is 13 residues. DNA for the CDR3: TGTGCCAGTAGTATCTCCGGGAACCAGCCCCAGCATTTT. It codes for CASSISGNQPQHF.

The rearrangement joins TRBV2 to TRBJ1-1; the match to TRBD1 covers 8 bases. The ends lost 4 bases at V and 0 bases at J; junction bases unmatched: 4. CDR1 is SNHLY, CDR2 FYNNEI, per germline. CDR3 length equals 15 residues. This CDR3 is CASSGGQDMNTEAFF. The CDR3 DNA is TGTGCCAGCAGTGGGGGACAGGACATGAACACTGAAGCTTTCTTT.

This chain joins TRBV5-1 and TRBJ1-2, with D perhaps matching TRBD1 (6 bases). This CDR3 contains 13 residues. V was clipped by 0 bases and J by 7 bases, with 10 bases between them. Germline V gives CDR1 SGHRS, CDR2 YFSETQ. The chain's CDR3 is CASSLGDTFGYTF. DNA of the CDR3: TGCGCCAGCAGCTTGGGGGACACATTTGGCTACACCTTC.